The clone carrying this T cell receptor (beta chain) appeared a few times. Its specificity is unknown. The CDR3 contains 14 residues. Trimming removed 5 bases at V and 5 bases at J, with 13 bases between. These data originate in a study of CD8 T cells in ankylosing spondylitis. Notes on the study in general: With a CD8+ phenotype, disease-linked clones were relatively rare in peripheral blood. One TCR beta motif, made up of about 8 highly homologous variants, appeared characteristic of ankylosing spondylitis blood. Researchers reportedly found disease-linked clones significantly enriched in matched ankylosing spondylitis synovial fluid.

It was by quantitative 5'-RACE with molecular barcodes that TCR beta libraries were made. TCRdb itself ran the 5' RACE reads through MiXCR, one entry per CDR3 protein. The top ten hold about 0.9% of the sample, which has around 450,000 distinct CDR3 sequences, about 24% seen once. The chain employs TRBV12-3 or TRBV12-4 and TRBJ1-5, with D possibly TRBD1 on 5 matching bases. Sample: blood, either unsorted or a sorted T cell fraction (not recorded which). The TCR sequence derives from a male donor with ankylosing spondylitis. The CDR3 here is CASSPQGPHQPQHF. The CDR3 DNA reads TGTGCCAGCAGTCCGCAGGGCCCCCATCAGCCCCAGCATTTT.